This T cell receptor (beta chain) was recorded in a study of blood T cell repertoires in COVID-19. Study overall: Nucleic acid was either cDNA or gDNA, and it came from T cells, B-cell-depleted T cells, or PBMCs.

Seattle patients were enrolled while actively infected and followed longitudinally. The CDR3 has 15 residues. The germline V gene encodes CDR1 LGHNA and CDR2 YSLEER. The ends lost 4 bases at V and 2 bases at J; junction bases unmatched: 5. Per the authors' pipeline: Using reference gene primer amplification, nucleated cell counts were estimated. Produced via immunoSEQ multiplex PCR; TCRdb's table is partial and in-frame only. V, J and clone size derive from that table, while D and trimming were established from the DNA sequence. The sample includes 300,000 to 350,000 clones, 88% seen only once; the top ten take 6% to 8%.

The V gene is TRBV4-3, the J gene TRBJ1-2, with 9 bases matching TRBD1. Sequencing used peripheral blood. This sequence was found in a woman in her seventies with COVID-19, enrolled during active disease. DNA of the CDR3: TGCGCCAGCAGCCCACGACAGGGGGTCAACTATGGCTACACCTTC. This encodes CASSPRQGVNYGYTF.